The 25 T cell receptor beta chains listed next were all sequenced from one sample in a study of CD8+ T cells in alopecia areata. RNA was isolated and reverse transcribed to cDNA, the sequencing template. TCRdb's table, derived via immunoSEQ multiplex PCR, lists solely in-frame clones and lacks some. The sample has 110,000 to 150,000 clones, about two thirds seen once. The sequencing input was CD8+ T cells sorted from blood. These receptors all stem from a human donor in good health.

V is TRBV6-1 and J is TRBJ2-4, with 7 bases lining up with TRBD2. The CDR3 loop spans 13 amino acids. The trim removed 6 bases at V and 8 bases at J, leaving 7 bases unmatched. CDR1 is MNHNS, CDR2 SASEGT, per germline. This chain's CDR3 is CASRWAGADIQYF. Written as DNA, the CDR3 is TGTGCCAGCAGGTGGGCGGGAGCTGACATTCAGTACTTC.

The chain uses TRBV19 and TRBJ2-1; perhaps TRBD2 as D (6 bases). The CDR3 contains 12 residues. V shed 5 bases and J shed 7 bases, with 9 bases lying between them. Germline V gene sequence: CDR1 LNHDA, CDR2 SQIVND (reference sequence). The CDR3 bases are TGTGCCAGTAGTCTAGGAGGGAATGAGCAGTTCTTC. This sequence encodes CASSLGGNEQFF.

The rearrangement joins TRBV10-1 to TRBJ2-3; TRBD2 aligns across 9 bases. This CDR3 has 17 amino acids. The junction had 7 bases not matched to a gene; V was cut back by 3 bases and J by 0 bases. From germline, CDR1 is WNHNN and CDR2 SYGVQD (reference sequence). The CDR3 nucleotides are TGCGCCAGCAGTGACCCGACTAGCGGAGCTAGCACAGATACGCAGTATTTT. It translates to CASSDPTSGASTDTQYF.

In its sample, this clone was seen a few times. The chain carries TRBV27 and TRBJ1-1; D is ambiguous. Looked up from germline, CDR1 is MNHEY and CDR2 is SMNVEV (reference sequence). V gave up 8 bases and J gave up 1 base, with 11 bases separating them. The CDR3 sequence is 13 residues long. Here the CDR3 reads CASALSGNTEAFF. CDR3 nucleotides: TGTGCCAGCGCCTTATCCGGGAACACTGAAGCTTTCTTT.

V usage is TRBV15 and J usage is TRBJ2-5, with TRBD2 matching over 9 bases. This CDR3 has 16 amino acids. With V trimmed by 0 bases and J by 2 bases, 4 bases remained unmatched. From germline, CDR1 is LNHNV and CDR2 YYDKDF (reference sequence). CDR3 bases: TGTGCCACCAGCAGAGATCTGACTAGCGGACAAGAGACCCAGTACTTC. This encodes CATSRDLTSGQETQYF.

The CDR3 protein is CSVELPSARVANTGELFF. The CDR3 bases are TGCAGCGTTGAACTCCCTTCGGCTAGAGTCGCGAACACCGGGGAGCTGTTTTTT. This chain joins TRBV29-1 and TRBJ2-2, with unresolved D. Trimming pared 2 bases from V and 0 bases from J, leaving 19 bases between. Germline V lookup: CDR1 SQVTM, CDR2 ANQGSEA. This CDR3 contains 18 residues.

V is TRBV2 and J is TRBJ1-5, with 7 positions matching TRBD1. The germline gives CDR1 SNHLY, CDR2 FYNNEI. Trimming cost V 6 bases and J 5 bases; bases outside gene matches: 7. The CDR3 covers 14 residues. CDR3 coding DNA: TGTGCCAGCAGAATGGACAGGCGCTATCAGCCCCAGCATTTT. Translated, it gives CASRMDRRYQPQHF.

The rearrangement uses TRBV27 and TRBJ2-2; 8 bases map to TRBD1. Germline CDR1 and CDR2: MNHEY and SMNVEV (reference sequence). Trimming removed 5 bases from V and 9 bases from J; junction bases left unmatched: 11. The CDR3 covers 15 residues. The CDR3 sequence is CASSEGQAGSRELFF. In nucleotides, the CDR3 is TGTGCCAGCAGTGAGGGACAGGCGGGGAGCCGGGAGCTGTTTTTT.

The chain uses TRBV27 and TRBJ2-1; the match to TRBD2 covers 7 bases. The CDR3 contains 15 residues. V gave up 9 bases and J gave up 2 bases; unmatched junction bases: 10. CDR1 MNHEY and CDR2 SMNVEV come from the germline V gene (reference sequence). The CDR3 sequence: CASGGVRATYNEQFF. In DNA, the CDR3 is TGTGCCAGTGGGGGGGTCAGGGCCACCTACAATGAGCAGTTCTTC.

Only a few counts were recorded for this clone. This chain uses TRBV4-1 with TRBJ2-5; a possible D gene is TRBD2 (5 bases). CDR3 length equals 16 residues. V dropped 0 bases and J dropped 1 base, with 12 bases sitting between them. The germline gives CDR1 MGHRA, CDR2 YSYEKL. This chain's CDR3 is CASSQEPRATQETQYF. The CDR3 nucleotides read TGCGCCAGCAGCCAAGAACCGCGGGCGACCCAAGAGACCCAGTACTTC.

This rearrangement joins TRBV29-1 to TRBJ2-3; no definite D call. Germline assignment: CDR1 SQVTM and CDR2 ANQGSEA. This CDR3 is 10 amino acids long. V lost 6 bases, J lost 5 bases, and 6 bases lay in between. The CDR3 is CSVQEDTQYF. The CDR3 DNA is TGCAGCGTGCAGGAAGATACGCAGTATTTT.

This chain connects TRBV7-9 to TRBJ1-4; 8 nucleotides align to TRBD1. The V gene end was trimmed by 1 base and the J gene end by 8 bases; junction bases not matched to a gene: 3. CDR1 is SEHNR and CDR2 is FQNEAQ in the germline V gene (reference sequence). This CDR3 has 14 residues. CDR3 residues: CASSLGQGYEKLFF. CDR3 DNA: TGTGCCAGCAGCTTAGGACAGGGGTACGAAAAACTGTTTTTT.

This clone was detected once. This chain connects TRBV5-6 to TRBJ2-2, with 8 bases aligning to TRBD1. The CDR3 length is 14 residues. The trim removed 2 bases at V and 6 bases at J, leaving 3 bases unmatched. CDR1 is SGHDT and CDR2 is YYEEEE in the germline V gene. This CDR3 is CASSFTQGAGELFF. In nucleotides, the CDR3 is TGTGCCAGCAGCTTCACACAGGGGGCCGGGGAGCTGTTTTTT.

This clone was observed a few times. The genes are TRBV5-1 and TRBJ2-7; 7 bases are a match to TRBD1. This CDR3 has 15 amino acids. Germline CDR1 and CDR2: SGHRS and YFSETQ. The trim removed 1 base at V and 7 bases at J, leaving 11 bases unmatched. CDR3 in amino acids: CASSLRQGKGIEQYF. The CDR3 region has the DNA TGCGCCAGCAGCTTGAGACAGGGAAAAGGAATTGAGCAGTACTTC.

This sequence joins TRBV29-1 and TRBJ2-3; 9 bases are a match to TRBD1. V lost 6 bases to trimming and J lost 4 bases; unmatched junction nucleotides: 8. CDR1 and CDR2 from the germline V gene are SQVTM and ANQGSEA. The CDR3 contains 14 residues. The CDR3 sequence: CSVTGTGYADTQYF. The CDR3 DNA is TGCAGCGTGACCGGGACAGGGTATGCAGATACGCAGTATTTT.

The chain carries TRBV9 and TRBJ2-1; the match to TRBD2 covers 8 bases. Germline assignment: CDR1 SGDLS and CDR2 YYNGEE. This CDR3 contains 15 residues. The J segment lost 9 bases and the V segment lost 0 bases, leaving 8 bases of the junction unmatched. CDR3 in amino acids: CASSVDDGRAVEQFF. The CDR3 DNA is TGTGCCAGCAGCGTAGATGACGGGAGGGCCGTTGAGCAGTTCTTC.

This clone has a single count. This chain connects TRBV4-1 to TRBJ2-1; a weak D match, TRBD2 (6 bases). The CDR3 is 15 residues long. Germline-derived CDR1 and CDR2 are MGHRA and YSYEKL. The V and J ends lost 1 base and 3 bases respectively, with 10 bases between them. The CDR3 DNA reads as TGCGCCAGCAGCCAAGTTGGGGGGAACTACAATGAGCAGTTCTTC. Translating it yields CASSQVGGNYNEQFF.

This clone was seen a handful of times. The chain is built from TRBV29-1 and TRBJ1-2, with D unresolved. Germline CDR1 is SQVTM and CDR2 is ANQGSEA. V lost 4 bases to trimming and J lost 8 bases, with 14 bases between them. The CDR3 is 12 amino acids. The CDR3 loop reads CSVVNRGGGYTF. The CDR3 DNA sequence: TGCAGCGTTGTGAACCGTGGAGGCGGCTACACCTTC.

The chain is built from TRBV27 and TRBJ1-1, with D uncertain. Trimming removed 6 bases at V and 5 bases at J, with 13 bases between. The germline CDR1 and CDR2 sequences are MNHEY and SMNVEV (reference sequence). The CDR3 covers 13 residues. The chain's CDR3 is CASRMGEPTEAFF. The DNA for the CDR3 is TGTGCCAGCAGGATGGGAGAACCGACTGAAGCTTTCTTT.

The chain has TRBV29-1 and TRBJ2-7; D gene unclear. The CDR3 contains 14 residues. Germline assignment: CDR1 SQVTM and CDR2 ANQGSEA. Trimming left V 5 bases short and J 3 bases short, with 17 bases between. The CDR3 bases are TGCAGCGTTCACACCGGCCAAGGTAACTACGAGCAGTACTTC. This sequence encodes CSVHTGQGNYEQYF.

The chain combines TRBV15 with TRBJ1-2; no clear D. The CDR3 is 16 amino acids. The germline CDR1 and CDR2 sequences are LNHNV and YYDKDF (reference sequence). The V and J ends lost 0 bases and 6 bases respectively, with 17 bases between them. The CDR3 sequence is CATSRDSHPSEDGYTF. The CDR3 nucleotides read TGTGCCACCAGCAGAGACAGCCATCCATCTGAGGATGGCTACACCTTC. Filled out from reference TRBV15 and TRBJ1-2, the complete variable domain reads DAMVIQNPRYQVTQFGKPVTLSCSQTLNHNVMYWYQQKSSQAPKLLFHYYDKDFNNEADTPDNFQSRRPNTSFCFLDIRSPGLGDTAMYLCATSRDSHPSEDGYTFGSGTRLTVV.

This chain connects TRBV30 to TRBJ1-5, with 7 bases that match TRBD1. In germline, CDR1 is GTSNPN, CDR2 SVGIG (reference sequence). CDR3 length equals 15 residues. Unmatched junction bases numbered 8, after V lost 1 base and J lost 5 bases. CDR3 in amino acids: CAWSAATGADQPQHF. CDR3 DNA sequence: TGTGCCTGGAGTGCCGCCACAGGGGCGGATCAGCCCCAGCATTTT. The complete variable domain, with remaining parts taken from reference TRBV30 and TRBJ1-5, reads SQTIHQWPATLVQPVGSPLSLECTVEGTSNPNLYWYRQAAGRGLQLLFYSVGIGQISSEVPQNLSASRPQDRQFILSSKKLLLSDSGFYLCAWSAATGADQPQHFGDGTRLSIL.

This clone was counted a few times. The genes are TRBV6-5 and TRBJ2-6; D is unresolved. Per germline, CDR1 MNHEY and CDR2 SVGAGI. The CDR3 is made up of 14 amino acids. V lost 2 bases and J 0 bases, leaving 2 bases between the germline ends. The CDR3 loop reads CASSYISGANVLTF. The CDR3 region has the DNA TGTGCCAGCAGTTACATCTCTGGGGCCAACGTCCTGACTTTC.

The CDR3 DNA sequence: TGTGCCAGTACTTGGACTAGCGCCTACAATGAGCAGTTCTTC. Its protein product is CASTWTSAYNEQFF. V gene TRBV2 combines with J gene TRBJ2-1, with 9 positions matching TRBD2. The V and J ends lost 9 bases and 2 bases, in that order; junction bases with no gene match: 5. CDR1 SNHLY and CDR2 FYNNEI come from the germline V gene. This CDR3 region has 14 residues.

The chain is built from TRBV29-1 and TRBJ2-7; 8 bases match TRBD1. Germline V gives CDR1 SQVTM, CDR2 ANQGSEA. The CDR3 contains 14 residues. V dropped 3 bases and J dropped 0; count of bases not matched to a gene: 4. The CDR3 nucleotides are TGCAGCGTTGAGCGACAGGGGAGCTCCTACGAGCAGTACTTC. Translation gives CSVERQGSSYEQYF.